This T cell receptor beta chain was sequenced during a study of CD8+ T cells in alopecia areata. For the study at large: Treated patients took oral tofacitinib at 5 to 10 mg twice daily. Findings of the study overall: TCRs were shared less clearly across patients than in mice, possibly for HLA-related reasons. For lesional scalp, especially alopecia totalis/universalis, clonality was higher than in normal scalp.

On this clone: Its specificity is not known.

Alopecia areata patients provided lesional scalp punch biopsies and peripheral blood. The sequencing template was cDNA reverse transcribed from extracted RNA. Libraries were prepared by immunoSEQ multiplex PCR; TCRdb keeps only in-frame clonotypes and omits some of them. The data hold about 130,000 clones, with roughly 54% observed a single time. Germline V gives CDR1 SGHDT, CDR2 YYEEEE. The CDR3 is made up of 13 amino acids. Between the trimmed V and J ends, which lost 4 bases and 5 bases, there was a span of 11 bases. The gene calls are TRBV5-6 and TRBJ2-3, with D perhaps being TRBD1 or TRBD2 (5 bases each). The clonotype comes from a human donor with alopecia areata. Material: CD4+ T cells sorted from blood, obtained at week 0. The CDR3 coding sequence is TGTGCCAGCAGCCCGGGACGGCGAGATACGCAGTATTTT. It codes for CASSPGRRDTQYF.